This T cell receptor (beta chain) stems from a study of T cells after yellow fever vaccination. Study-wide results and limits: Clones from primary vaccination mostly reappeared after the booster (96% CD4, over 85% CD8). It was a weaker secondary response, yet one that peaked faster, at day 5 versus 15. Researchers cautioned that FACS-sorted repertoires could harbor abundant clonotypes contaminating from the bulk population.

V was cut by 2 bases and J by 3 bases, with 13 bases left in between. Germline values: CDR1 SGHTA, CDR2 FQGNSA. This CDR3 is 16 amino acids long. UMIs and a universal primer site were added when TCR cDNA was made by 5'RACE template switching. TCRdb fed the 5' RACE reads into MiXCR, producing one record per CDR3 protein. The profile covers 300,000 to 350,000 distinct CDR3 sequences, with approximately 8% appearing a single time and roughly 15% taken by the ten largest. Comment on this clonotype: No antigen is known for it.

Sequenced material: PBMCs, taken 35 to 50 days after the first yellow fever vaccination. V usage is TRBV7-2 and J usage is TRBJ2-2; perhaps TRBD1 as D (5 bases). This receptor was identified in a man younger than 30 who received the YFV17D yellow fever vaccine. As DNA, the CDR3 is TGTGCCAGCAGCTTAAGGGGTACTACCTACACCGGGGAGCTGTTTTTT. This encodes CASSLRGTTYTGELFF. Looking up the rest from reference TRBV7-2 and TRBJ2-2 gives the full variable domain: GAGVSQSPSNKVTEKGKDVELRCDPISGHTALYWYRQSLGQGLEFLIYFQGNSAPDKSGLPSDRFSAERTGGSVSTLTIQRTQQEDSAVYLCASSLRGTTYTGELFFGEGSRLTVL.